This is a list of T cell receptor beta chains from one sample in a study of T cell changes during pregnancy in multiple sclerosis. The method was immunoSEQ multiplex PCR; TCRdb's version includes in-frame clones alone and lacks a portion of them. The sample holds about 59,000 clones, 92% seen once. The sequencing here drew on peripheral blood, taken in the second trimester of pregnancy. The source of these receptors is a female donor in good health, enrolled as a control in a pregnancy study. The CDR3 runs from the conserved cysteine through the conserved F or W. The order of the fields is D gene, clone size, J gene, V gene, CDR3 protein, CDR3 DNA. D genes are given only for firm matches. Size tells how often a clone was seen (once, few, many) or the class of an expanded clone, and some rows leave it out.

.,.,TRBJ2-3,TRBV7-3,CASSLGDSRDTQYF,TGTGCCAGCAGCTTGGGGGACTCAAGGGATACGCAGTATTTT
TRBD1,.,TRBJ1-2,TRBV6-6,CASNGDRGYGYTF,TGTGCCAGCAACGGGGACAGGGGCTATGGCTACACCTTC
.,.,TRBJ2-2,TRBV7-9,CAAFRDPDYTGELFF,TGTGCCGCCTTCCGTGATCCGGACTACACCGGGGAGCTGTTTTTT
TRBD2,.,TRBJ2-1,TRBV11-2,CASSPGLAGTYNEQFF,TGTGCCAGCAGCCCGGGACTAGCGGGGACTTACAATGAGCAGTTCTTC
TRBD1,.,TRBJ1-2,TRBV10-3,CATTETGVYGYTF,TGTGCCACCACTGAGACAGGGGTCTATGGCTACACCTTC
.,.,TRBJ2-3,TRBV7-3,CASSLGGGGPDTQYF,TGTGCCAGCAGCTTAGGGGGGGGCGGGCCAGATACGCAGTATTTT
.,.,TRBJ2-5,TRBV9,CASSSSTALGQETQYF,TGTGCCAGCAGCTCCTCGACAGCCCTAGGGCAAGAGACCCAGTACTTC
TRBD1,.,TRBJ1-2,TRBV7-2,CASSPRQGLDGYTF,TGTGCCAGCAGCCCGCGACAGGGGCTCGATGGCTACACCTTC
.,.,TRBJ2-3,TRBV4-3,CASSQIQGDTQYF,TGCGCCAGCAGCCAAATCCAGGGCGATACGCAGTATTTT
.,.,TRBJ1-1,TRBV6-5,CASSPGEGAFF,TGTGCCAGCAGCCCTGGAGAAGGAGCTTTCTTT
.,.,TRBJ1-2,TRBV6-1,CASRGGDYGYTF,TGTGCCAGCAGAGGGGGGGACTATGGCTACACCTTC
TRBD2,.,TRBJ2-3,TRBV9,CASSVPTSGGSDTQYF,TGTGCCAGCAGCGTGCCGACTAGCGGGGGCTCAGATACGCAGTATTTT
.,.,TRBJ2-5,TRBV6-5,CASSYWTAQPGETQYF,TGTGCCAGCAGTTACTGGACAGCGCAACCCGGGGAGACCCAGTACTTC
TRBD1,.,TRBJ2-7,TRBV10-3,CAISAGGTGTYEQYF,TGTGCCATCAGTGCGGGCGGGACAGGGACCTACGAGCAGTACTTC
TRBD1,.,TRBJ1-4,TRBV6-6,CASREGTAYNEKLFF,TGTGCCAGCAGGGAAGGGACAGCTTATAATGAAAAACTGTTTTTT
.,once,TRBJ1-2,TRBV7-9,CASSTSGGHGYTF,TGTGCCAGCAGCACCTCGGGGGGCCATGGCTACACCTTC
.,.,TRBJ1-5,TRBV28,CATLTRSNQPQHF,TGTGCCACCCTAACTAGGAGCAATCAGCCCCAGCATTTT
.,once,TRBJ2-5,TRBV27,CASSFADRQETQYF,TGTGCCAGCAGTTTCGCGGATCGGCAAGAGACCCAGTACTTC
.,.,TRBJ2-7,TRBV7-2,CASSGPNYEQYF,TGTGCCAGCAGCGGGCCGAACTACGAGCAGTACTTC
TRBD1,.,TRBJ2-7,TRBV25-1,CASSEPGQGAKEQYF,TGTGCCAGCAGTGAACCGGGACAGGGGGCGAAGGAGCAGTACTTC
.,.,TRBJ1-1,TRBV7-3,CASSFLFHTEAFF,TGTGCCAGCAGCTTTCTATTTCACACTGAAGCTTTCTTT
TRBD2,once,TRBJ2-3,TRBV7-9,CASSLLAGGTDTQYF,TGTGCCAGCAGCTTATTAGCGGGGGGAACAGATACGCAGTATTTT
.,.,TRBJ1-2,TRBV7-9,CASSLPGVGGYTF,TGTGCCAGCAGCTTACCGGGGGTGGGTGGCTACACCTTC
TRBD2,.,TRBJ2-7,TRBV25-1,CASRRDSGESPYEQYF,TGTGCCAGCAGAAGGGATAGCGGGGAGTCTCCCTACGAGCAGTACTTC
.,.,TRBJ2-7,TRBV29-1,CSGGEVYEQYF,TGCAGCGGTGGGGAGGTCTACGAGCAGTACTTC
TRBD2,.,TRBJ2-7,TRBV6-1,CASSDLTSGSGSYEQYF,TGTGCCAGCAGTGACCTGACTAGCGGTTCGGGCTCCTACGAGCAGTACTTC
TRBD2,.,TRBJ2-1,TRBV5-4,CASSAGTSGYNEQFF,TGTGCCAGCAGCGCGGGGACTAGCGGGTACAATGAGCAGTTCTTC
.,.,TRBJ2-6,TRBV2,CASSEFVSPSGANVLTF,TGTGCCAGCAGTGAATTTGTCAGTCCCTCTGGGGCCAACGTCCTGACTTTC
TRBD1,once,TRBJ1-5,TRBV19,CASGQGAQPQHF,TGTGCCAGTGGACAGGGTGCCCAGCCCCAGCATTTT
.,.,TRBJ2-3,TRBV7-2,CASSLVYSGGGENTDTQYF,TGTGCCAGCAGCTTAGTTTATTCTGGGGGCGGTGAGAACACAGATACGCAGTATTTT
.,.,TRBJ2-5,TRBV7-9,CASSPRQIEETQYF,TGTGCCAGCAGCCCAAGACAGATTGAAGAGACCCAGTACTTC
.,.,TRBJ2-7,TRBV18,CASSPNSGYEQYF,TGTGCCAGCTCACCTAACTCAGGCTACGAGCAGTACTTC
.,.,TRBJ1-1,TRBV5-1,CASSPGSGAEAFF,TGCGCCAGCAGCCCCGGGAGCGGGGCTGAAGCTTTCTTT
TRBD1,.,TRBJ2-3,TRBV7-9,CASSLGDRITDTQYF,TGTGCCAGCAGCTTAGGGGACAGGATCACAGATACGCAGTATTTT
TRBD2,once,TRBJ2-7,TRBV6-5,CASSYWLAGGSYEQYF,TGTGCCAGCAGTTACTGGCTAGCGGGAGGGTCGTACGAGCAGTACTTC
TRBD1,once,TRBJ1-5,TRBV4-1,CASSQDWLSATGANQPQHF,TGCGCCAGCAGCCAAGACTGGCTTTCGGCAACAGGGGCCAATCAGCCCCAGCATTTT
TRBD1,.,TRBJ1-1,TRBV5-6,CASSLGQGSTEAFF,TGTGCCAGCAGCTTGGGACAGGGGAGCACTGAAGCTTTCTTT
TRBD2,.,TRBJ2-5,TRBV10-3,CAISEVAGEETQYF,TGTGCCATCAGTGAAGTAGCGGGGGAAGAGACCCAGTACTTC
TRBD2,.,TRBJ2-2,TRBV19,CASSTGGSNTGELFF,TGTGCCAGTAGTACGGGAGGGTCGAACACCGGGGAGCTGTTTTTT
TRBD1,.,TRBJ1-1,TRBV11-2,CASSRAFSRDRVNTEAFF,TGTGCCAGCAGCCGAGCGTTCTCCCGGGACAGGGTAAACACTGAAGCTTTCTTT
TRBD2,.,TRBJ2-2,TRBV6-4,CASSPTSGAMGELFF,TGTGCCAGCAGTCCGACTAGCGGTGCTATGGGGGAGCTGTTTTTT
.,.,TRBJ2-6,TRBV19,CASSTGAGANVLTF,TGTGCCAGTAGTACCGGGGCTGGGGCCAACGTCCTGACTTTC
TRBD1,.,TRBJ2-3,TRBV15,CATSRDPGGRGTDTQYF,TGTGCCACCAGCAGAGATCCTGGGGGCAGGGGGACAGATACGCAGTATTTT
.,.,TRBJ1-1,TRBV6-4,CASSESGAGNTEAFF,TGTGCCAGCAGTGAGTCAGGGGCGGGGAACACTGAAGCTTTCTTT
TRBD2,.,TRBJ2-2,TRBV7-3,CASSPSGGRDTGELFF,TGTGCCAGCAGCCCTAGCGGGGGACGAGACACCGGGGAGCTGTTTTTT